The 32 T cell receptor beta chains below all came from one sample that was sequenced in a study of CD8 T cells in ankylosing spondylitis. One entry per CDR3 protein, called by TCRdb with MiXCR from the 5' RACE reads. Found here are 220,000 or so distinct CDR3 sequences, roughly 10% of them singletons; the top ten hold around a fifth. Sequencing used blood, either unsorted or a sorted T cell fraction (not recorded which). The receptors stem from a male donor with ankylosing spondylitis or in good health (not recorded which).

This clonotype has at least ten counts. The chain combines TRBV7-2 with TRBJ2-1, with D perhaps given as TRBD1 or TRBD2 (6 bases each). The length of the CDR3 is 15 residues. The germline V gene encodes CDR1 SGHTA and CDR2 FQGNSA. V was clipped by 2 bases and J by 6 bases, with 14 bases between them. CDR3 sequence: CASSLSGGPANEQFF. In DNA, the CDR3 is TGTGCCAGCAGCTTATCCGGGGGCCCCGCCAATGAGCAGTTCTTC.

This clonotype was found a few times. The V call is TRBV5-1, the J call TRBJ2-7; D tentatively reads TRBD1 or TRBD2 (5 bases each). The ends were cut back, 5 bases at V and 3 bases at J, with 12 bases in the middle. The CDR3 extends over 13 amino acids. From germline, CDR1 is SGHRS and CDR2 YFSETQ. The DNA for the CDR3 is TGCGCCAGCAGTTTCGGGGCAGACTACGAGCAGTACTTC. Residues: CASSFGADYEQYF.

This clonotype was observed at least ten times. This chain joins TRBV14 and TRBJ2-7; D may match TRBD1 or TRBD2 (5 bases each). Germline CDR1 and CDR2: SGHDN and FVKESK. This CDR3 has 11 amino acids. Trimming took off 3 bases at V and 13 bases at J, with 13 bases between the two ends. The CDR3 spells CASSQGAGLYF. In DNA, the CDR3 is TGTGCCAGCAGCCAGGGAGCAGGGCTCTACTTC.

This clonotype has more than one count but fewer than ten. The chain carries TRBV28 and TRBJ2-5; TRBD2 agrees at 8 bases. Germline V CDR1 and CDR2: MDHEN, SYDVKM. CDR3 length equals 15 residues. V gave up 1 base and J gave up 5 bases; unmatched junction bases: 6. The CDR3 reads CASSLSGGPTETQYF. CDR3 coding DNA: TGTGCCAGCAGTTTATCGGGGGGGCCTACTGAGACCCAGTACTTC.

This clonotype was observed many times. This chain uses TRBV20-1 with TRBJ1-4; D remains unclear. The CDR3 totals 12 residues. Per germline, CDR1 DFQATT and CDR2 SNEGSKA (reference sequence). V lost 3 bases to trimming and J lost 8 bases, with 10 bases between them. CDR3 in DNA: TGCAGTGCTAGGGACGGACCAGAAAAACTGTTTTTT. This encodes CSARDGPEKLFF.

The chain is built from TRBV20-1 and TRBJ2-7; D is possibly TRBD2 (6 bases). The CDR3 is made up of 15 amino acids. CDR1 and CDR2 (germline): DFQATT, SNEGSKA (reference sequence). The germline V and J ends were trimmed by 0 bases and 7 bases, with 19 bases remaining between them. DNA of the CDR3: TGCAGTGCTAGAGACCCCGGGACTGGCAAGGGAGAGCAGTACTTC. Its translation is CSARDPGTGKGEQYF.

The rearrangement links TRBV5-1 to TRBJ2-5, with 7 bases identical to TRBD2. The CDR3 is 15 residues long. With V trimmed by 4 bases and J by 5 bases, 11 bases remained unmatched. Germline V CDR1 and CDR2: SGHRS, YFSETQ. The CDR3 is CASSKEAGTPETQYF. CDR3 bases: TGCGCCAGCAGCAAAGAAGCGGGGACTCCGGAGACCCAGTACTTC.

This clonotype was seen at least ten times. This chain joins TRBV20-1 and TRBJ2-2, with unresolved D. The V and J ends lost 5 bases and 4 bases respectively, with 11 bases between them. The CDR3 totals 13 residues. Germline V gene lookup returns CDR1 DFQATT and CDR2 SNEGSKA (reference sequence). DNA of the CDR3: TGCAGTGCTTTGGCGACAATCACCGGGGAGCTGTTTTTT. This codes for CSALATITGELFF.

This clonotype has just a few counts. This chain links TRBV20-1 with TRBJ2-6; D may be TRBD2 (7 bases). The CDR3 loop spans 14 amino acids. V dropped 3 bases and J dropped 4 bases, with 10 bases sitting between them. Germline-derived CDR1 and CDR2 are DFQATT and SNEGSKA (reference sequence). The CDR3 bases are TGCAGTGCTAGGGGGGGGACAGGGGCCAACGTCCTGACTTTC. Its protein is CSARGGTGANVLTF.

This clonotype has a count of ten or more. The J gene is TRBJ2-4, the V gene TRBV3-1, with D perhaps TRBD2 (7 bases). Germline V lookup: CDR1 LGHDT, CDR2 YNNKEL (reference sequence). With 0 bases removed from V and 7 bases from J, the gap between germline ends came to 16 bases. The CDR3 has 16 amino acids. The CDR3 DNA is TGTGCCAGCAGCCAAGATCGGGGGGCAGGGTGGAACATTCAGTACTTC. Its protein product is CASSQDRGAGWNIQYF.

This chain connects TRBV7-2 to TRBJ2-1, with a weak D call TRBD2 (5 bases). The CDR3 is 15 residues long. The V and J ends lost 5 bases and 0 bases respectively, with 11 bases between them. The germline gives CDR1 SGHTA, CDR2 FQGNSA. The CDR3 bases are TGTGCCAGCAGCCGACGGGAAAGCTCCTACAATGAGCAGTTCTTC. It specifies CASSRRESSYNEQFF.

This clonotype was observed many times. The junction and the germline gene differ at one end; a read error may be behind it. This rearrangement joins TRBV7-7 to TRBJ2-5; tentatively, D is TRBD2 (5 bases). CDR1 SSHAT and CDR2 FNYEAQ come from the germline V gene (reference sequence). This CDR3 has 13 amino acids. CDR3 DNA sequence: TGTGCTAGCAGCTCAATCGAGCGGGAGACCCAGTACTTC. This translates into CASSSIERETQYF.

In this sample, this clonotype turned up many times. The chain employs TRBV28 and TRBJ1-3; TRBD1 might be the D (6 bases). The CDR3 has 14 residues. Trimming left V 7 bases short and J 4 bases short, with 14 bases between. Germline-derived CDR1 and CDR2 are MDHEN and SYDVKM. The CDR3 loop reads CASTVTGTGNTIYF. The CDR3 region has the DNA TGTGCCAGCACCGTAACAGGGACGGGAAACACCATATATTTT.

This sequence joins TRBV12-3 or TRBV12-4 and TRBJ2-1; 8 bases match TRBD2. This CDR3 comprises 14 residues. V dropped 4 bases and J dropped 6; count of bases not matched to a gene: 5. The CDR3 DNA follows: TGTGCCAGCAGTTCGACTAGCGTTTTCAATGAGCAGTTCTTC. Amino acid sequence: CASSSTSVFNEQFF.

The chain uses TRBV7-7 and TRBJ2-5, with D perhaps matching TRBD1 or TRBD2 (5 bases each). This CDR3 has 13 amino acids. Germline CDR1 reads SSHAT; CDR2 reads FNYEAQ (reference sequence). Written as DNA, the CDR3 is TGTGCTAGCGTAGGGGACCCCCAAGAGACCCAGTACTTC. As protein: CASVGDPQETQYF.

This clonotype was recorded a few times. CDR3 in DNA: TGCAGTGCTAGAGTGCTAAACGCGAACACCGGGGAGCTGTTTTTT. Protein product: CSARVLNANTGELFF. The gene calls are TRBV20-1 and TRBJ2-2; D is undetermined. Germline V lookup: CDR1 DFQATT, CDR2 SNEGSKA (reference sequence). This CDR3 region has 15 residues. Trimming left V 1 base short and J 0 bases short, with 9 bases between.

The sample holds a few counts of this clonotype. The gene calls are TRBV6-1 and TRBJ2-1; 9 nucleotides agree with TRBD1. The CDR3 spans 14 residues. The V gene's germline CDR1 is MNHNS and CDR2 SASEGT. With V trimmed by 6 bases and J by 7 bases, 7 bases remained unmatched. The CDR3 sequence: CASRGGQGRNEQFF. CDR3 nucleotides: TGTGCCAGCAGAGGCGGACAGGGGAGGAATGAGCAGTTCTTC.

This clonotype was observed at least ten times. This rearrangement joins TRBV20-1 to TRBJ1-5, with D unresolved. The germline V gene has CDR1 DFQATT and CDR2 SNEGSKA (reference sequence). Trimming stripped 3 bases from V and 0 bases from J, with 6 bases between. There are 13 residues in the CDR3. DNA for the CDR3: TGCAGTGCTAGCCCGGATAGCAATCAGCCCCAGCATTTT. Its protein product is CSASPDSNQPQHF.

This clonotype was detected ten times or more. The rearrangement links TRBV7-9 to TRBJ2-5, with TRBD2 identical over 14 bases. Germline V gene data show CDR1 as SEHNR and CDR2 as FQNEAQ (reference sequence). With 4 bases clipped from V and 2 bases from J, the junction kept 6 bases outside the gene matches. This CDR3 has 17 amino acids. The CDR3 sequence is CASSSGLAGGGQETQYF. CDR3 coding DNA: TGTGCCAGCAGCTCCGGACTAGCGGGGGGTGGACAAGAGACCCAGTACTTC.

The rearrangement joins TRBV6-1 to TRBJ2-6; D is perhaps TRBD2 (7 bases). V dropped 4 bases and J dropped 3 bases, with 10 bases sitting between them. The germline CDR1 and CDR2 sequences are MNHNS and SASEGT. The CDR3 covers 15 residues. DNA of the CDR3: TGTGCCAGCAGTGGCGGGGGCAGTGGGGCCAACGTCCTGACTTTC. Translation gives CASSGGGSGANVLTF.

Ten or more counts support this clonotype. The genes are TRBV6-5 and TRBJ2-5; the match to TRBD1 covers 8 bases. The CDR3 is 16 amino acids. The germline V gene has CDR1 MNHEY and CDR2 SVGAGI. J was trimmed by 3 bases and V by 6 bases; bases with no gene match: 12. The DNA for the CDR3 is TGTGCCAGCAGCTACGGACAGGGACGGTTGAAAGAGACCCAGTACTTC. Its translation: CASSYGQGRLKETQYF.

This clonotype has a count of ten or more. J is TRBJ2-1 and V is TRBV10-3, with 8 bases lining up with TRBD2. There are 15 residues in the CDR3. The J segment lost 1 base and the V segment lost 4 bases, leaving 3 bases of the junction unmatched. Per the germline V gene, CDR1 is ENHRY and CDR2 is SYGVKD. The CDR3 region has the DNA TGTGCCATCAGTGCCACTAGCGGTTCCTACAATGAGCAGTTCTTC. Its protein is CAISATSGSYNEQFF.

In this sample, this clonotype turned up a few times. The chain has TRBV19 and TRBJ2-3, with TRBD2 matching over 7 bases. J was trimmed by 5 bases and V by 7 bases; bases with no gene match: 15. CDR3 length: 16 amino acids. Looked up from germline, CDR1 is LNHDA and CDR2 is SQIVND (reference sequence). The CDR3, as DNA: TGTGCCAGTACCATGGGGGAGGGCAGACCAAGAGATACGCAGTATTTT. As protein: CASTMGEGRPRDTQYF.

This clonotype was seen repeatedly, ten times or more. V gene TRBV7-9 combines with J gene TRBJ1-3; possibly TRBD1 for D (6 bases). Between the trimmed V and J ends, which lost 5 bases and 5 bases, there was a span of 19 bases. The CDR3 covers 16 residues. The germline CDR1 and CDR2 sequences are SEHNR and FQNEAQ (reference sequence). The CDR3 sequence is CASSDLGAGERNTIYF. The DNA of the CDR3 is TGTGCCAGCAGCGATTTGGGGGCAGGCGAGAGAAACACCATATATTTT.

This clonotype was counted only a few times. CDR3 bases: TGTGCCAGCTCACCATCCAGCGCGGAGACCCAGTACTTC. As protein: CASSPSSAETQYF. The genes are TRBV18 and TRBJ2-5; D call uncertain. Trimming stripped 2 bases from V and 5 bases from J, with 9 bases between. Germline assignment: CDR1 KGHSH and CDR2 LQKENI. The length of the CDR3 is 13 residues. The variable domain in full, with the rest retrieved from reference TRBV18 and TRBJ2-5, is NAGVMQNPRHLVRRRGQEARLRCSPMKGHSHVYWYRQLPEEGLKFMVYLQKENIIDESGMPKERFSAEFPKEGPSILRIQQVVRGDSAAYFCASSPSSAETQYFGPGTRLLVL.

This clonotype was counted many times. This rearrangement joins TRBV9 to TRBJ2-1; 10 bases agree with TRBD2. The CDR3 has 16 amino acids. The germline V gene encodes CDR1 SGDLS and CDR2 YYNGEE. With 0 bases clipped from V and 6 bases from J, the junction kept 6 bases outside the gene matches. This CDR3 is CASSVVASGGVNEQFF. In DNA, the CDR3 is TGTGCCAGCAGCGTAGTCGCTAGCGGGGGTGTCAATGAGCAGTTCTTC.

This clonotype was recorded a few times. V and J are TRBV5-1 and TRBJ2-7; 8 positions match TRBD1. CDR1 is SGHRS and CDR2 is YFSETQ in the germline V gene. The CDR3 extends over 16 amino acids. V was pared by 2 bases and J by 4 bases, with 11 bases of the junction left unmatched. The CDR3 region has the DNA TGCGCCAGCAGCTTTACCGGACAGGGCGCCTCATACGAGCAGTACTTC. Translated: CASSFTGQGASYEQYF.

This clonotype was counted between two and nine times. The chain combines TRBV20-1 with TRBJ1-2; D remains ambiguous. CDR3 length: 15 amino acids. The germline V gene has CDR1 DFQATT and CDR2 SNEGSKA (reference sequence). The V end was cut by 0 bases, the J end by 8 bases, with 19 bases between. CDR3 sequence reads: CSAREPGDARVGYTF. The DNA for the CDR3 is TGCAGTGCTAGAGAACCGGGCGACGCCCGGGTGGGCTACACCTTC.

This clonotype appeared many times. The rearrangement uses TRBV5-1 and TRBJ1-6; D gene ambiguous. Germline CDR1 is SGHRS and CDR2 is YFSETQ. Trimming removed 1 base at V and 2 bases at J, with 7 bases between. This CDR3 is built from 15 residues. The CDR3 reads CASSLSGPYNSPLHF. CDR3 DNA: TGCGCCAGCAGCTTGAGTGGCCCCTATAATTCACCCCTCCACTTT.

This clonotype was counted ten times or more. The CDR3 sequence: CASSLSADTEAFF. In DNA form, the CDR3 reads TGTGCCAGCAGCTTGAGTGCGGACACTGAAGCTTTCTTT. The chain recombines TRBV5-5 with TRBJ1-1; D gene uncertain. The V end was cut by 1 base, the J end by 3 bases, with 7 bases between. CDR1 and CDR2 from the germline V gene are SGHKS and YYEKEE (reference sequence). The CDR3 runs 13 residues. The full variable domain, its missing parts supplied by reference TRBV5-5 and TRBJ1-1, is DAGVTQSPTHLIKTRGQQVTLRCSPISGHKSVSWYQQVLGQGPQFIFQYYEKEERGRGNFPDRFSARQFPNYSSELNVNALLLGDSALYLCASSLSADTEAFFGQGTRLTVV.

The chain joins TRBV5-5 to TRBJ2-5; perhaps TRBD1 as D (6 bases). V was clipped by 1 base and J by 5 bases, with 15 bases between them. Germline loops: CDR1 SGHKS, CDR2 YYEKEE (reference sequence). The CDR3 is 15 residues long. The CDR3 here is CASSLWRQGSETQYF. The CDR3, as DNA: TGTGCCAGCAGCTTGTGGCGGCAGGGGTCGGAGACCCAGTACTTC.

This clonotype was picked up a small number of times. This CDR3 reads CASSKSGGASNEQFF. In nucleotides, the CDR3 is TGTGCCAGCAGCAAGAGCGGGGGGGCCTCAAATGAGCAGTTCTTC. V and J are TRBV2 and TRBJ2-1; 10 nucleotides agree with TRBD2. The germline V gene has CDR1 SNHLY and CDR2 FYNNEI. This CDR3 has 15 amino acids. Unmatched junction bases numbered 9, after V lost 6 bases and J lost 7 bases.